A selection of T cell receptor beta chains follows, all from one sample in a study of cytomegalovirus exposure and HLA in healthy donors. The protocol was immunoSEQ multiplex PCR, while the TCRdb copy is restricted to in-frame clones and leaves out a portion. In the table there are approximately 120,000 clones, about 96% of which are singletons. The sequencing sample was made of PBMCs. These receptors all come from a man aged 18 to 30 in good health and CMV-seronegative. The CDR3 runs from the conserved cysteine through the conserved F or W. The order of the fields is J gene, D gene, V gene, clone size, CDR3 protein, CDR3 DNA. A D gene is named only where the DNA matches it firmly. Clone size is not always given. Where it is, it says once, few, many or a class for expanded clones.

TRBJ2-7 . TRBV28 . CASRHRVSSYEQYF TGTGCCAGCAGACACAGGGTGTCCTCCTACGAGCAGTACTTC
TRBJ1-4 . TRBV7-9 once CASSSLQGGEKLFF TGTGCCAGCAGCTCCCTTCAGGGAGGCGAAAAACTGTTTTTT
TRBJ2-7 TRBD2 TRBV5-8 once CASSLLGGSNEQYF TGTGCCAGCAGCTTGCTGGGCGGGAGTAACGAGCAGTACTTC
TRBJ2-7 . TRBV6-5 . CASADSSYEQYF TGTGCCAGCGCGGACAGCTCCTACGAGCAGTACTTC
TRBJ1-1 TRBD1 TRBV4-3 . CASSQGTGGGTEAFF TGCGCCAGCAGCCAAGGGACAGGGGGTGGCACTGAAGCTTTCTTT
TRBJ1-5 . TRBV11-2 once CASSEAVGVLNQPQHF TGTGCCAGCAGCGAGGCGGTAGGCGTGCTGAATCAGCCCCAGCATTTT
TRBJ1-5 TRBD1 TRBV19 . CASSIFGTGVQPQHF TGTGCCAGTAGTATTTTCGGGACAGGGGTTCAGCCCCAGCATTTT
TRBJ1-3 TRBD1 TRBV7-2 . CASSPDRANSGNTIYF TGTGCCAGCAGCCCAGACAGGGCCAACTCTGGAAACACCATATATTTT
TRBJ2-3 TRBD1 TRBV5-4 . CASSRTGGTLGQYF TGTGCCAGCAGCCGGACAGGGGGCACTTTAGGGCAGTATTTT
TRBJ1-3 . TRBV7-3 . CASSLTGGTGNTIYF TGTGCCAGCAGCTTAACTGGAGGGACTGGAAACACCATATATTTT
TRBJ1-1 . TRBV11-2 . CASSIDTWNTEAFF TGTGCCAGCAGCATCGACACCTGGAACACTGAAGCTTTCTTT
TRBJ2-7 TRBD2 TRBV27 . CASSHPLAGVNEQYF TGTGCCAGCAGTCACCCACTAGCGGGAGTAAACGAGCAGTACTTC
TRBJ1-2 . TRBV6-5 . CASSYSKGSRRGYTF TGTGCCAGCAGTTACTCGAAAGGGTCTAGGAGGGGCTACACCTTC
TRBJ1-3 . TRBV2 . CASSARSGNTIYF TGTGCCAGCAGTGCGAGATCTGGAAACACCATATATTTT
TRBJ1-2 . TRBV19 . CASSDIQITNYGYTF TGTGCCAGTAGCGATATCCAGATAACTAACTATGGCTACACCTTC
TRBJ2-6 . TRBV2 . CASSDRGTGANVLTF TGTGCCAGCAGTGATAGGGGGACCGGGGCCAACGTCCTGACTTTC
TRBJ2-1 TRBD2 TRBV6-5 . CASNPSGRHQGQFF TGTGCCAGCAATCCTAGCGGGAGGCATCAAGGGCAGTTCTTC
TRBJ2-2 . TRBV2 . CASSDHFRTGTTNTGELFF TGTGCCAGCAGTGATCACTTTCGTACCGGGACAACGAACACCGGGGAGCTGTTTTTT
TRBJ2-7 . TRBV7-9 . CASSLGLEREQYF TGTGCCAGCAGCTTAGGACTGGAACGGGAGCAGTACTTC
TRBJ1-2 TRBD1 TRBV25-1 . CASSGTGVSYGYTF TGTGCCAGCAGTGGGACAGGGGTGAGCTATGGCTACACCTTC
TRBJ2-7 TRBD1 TRBV6-6 few CASSYLGTGTEQYF TGTGCCAGCAGTTACCTCGGGACAGGGACCGAGCAGTACTTC
TRBJ1-4 TRBD1 TRBV5-1 . CASSLRPGTGALGEKLFF TGCGCCAGCAGCTTGCGTCCCGGGACAGGGGCCCTGGGGGAAAAACTGTTTTTT
TRBJ2-3 TRBD2 TRBV9 . CASTGGTSGGSTDTQYF TGTGCCAGCACTGGAGGGACTAGCGGGGGTAGCACAGATACGCAGTATTTT
TRBJ1-1 . TRBV9 . CASSVGGQGSNTEAFF TGTGCCAGCAGCGTAGGAGGCCAGGGCTCTAACACTGAAGCTTTCTTT
TRBJ2-5 . TRBV7-2 once CASSTDSSLQETQYF TGTGCCAGCAGCACGGACAGTAGCCTCCAAGAGACCCAGTACTTC
TRBJ2-3 . TRBV27 . CASSLLRDFMFTDTQYF TGTGCCAGCAGCTTACTCCGGGACTTCATGTTCACAGATACGCAGTATTTT
TRBJ1-2 TRBD1 TRBV13 . CASSTRTGIDYGYTF TGTGCCAGCAGCACTCGGACAGGTATAGACTATGGCTACACCTTC
TRBJ2-7 . TRBV27 . CASSLSQGPGFSYEQYF TGTGCCAGCAGTTTATCCCAAGGGCCAGGGTTCTCCTACGAGCAGTACTTC
TRBJ1-1 . TRBV4-3 . CASSPAGGVGAEAFF TGCGCCAGCAGCCCAGCCGGCGGGGTTGGAGCTGAAGCTTTCTTT
TRBJ2-2 TRBD2 TRBV7-3 . CASGLAGGPGELFF TGTGCCAGCGGACTAGCGGGAGGGCCCGGGGAGCTGTTTTTT
TRBJ2-1 TRBD2 TRBV2 . CASRTGVAGGHQFF TGTGCCAGCAGAACCGGGGTAGCGGGAGGTCACCAGTTCTTC
TRBJ2-2 . TRBV4-1 . CASSQADSLTGELFF TGCGCCAGCAGCCAAGCGGACAGTCTTACCGGGGAGCTGTTTTTT
TRBJ2-7 TRBD2 TRBV2 . CATLGLAGVYEQYF TGTGCCACCTTGGGACTAGCGGGAGTCTACGAGCAGTACTTC
TRBJ1-2 . TRBV7-9 . CASSPPGVVYGYTF TGTGCCAGCAGCCCTCCAGGGGTGGTCTATGGCTACACCTTC
TRBJ2-7 . TRBV30 . CACSGQPSYEQYF TGTGCCTGCTCTGGACAGCCATCCTACGAGCAGTACTTC
TRBJ1-2 TRBD1 TRBV28 . CASRKGQLYGYTF TGTGCCAGCAGAAAGGGACAGCTCTATGGCTACACCTTC
TRBJ1-1 . TRBV7-9 . CASSFSPGLPNTEAFF TGTGCCAGCAGCTTTAGCCCAGGGCTCCCTAACACTGAAGCTTTCTTT
TRBJ2-5 . TRBV2 . CASRAHPETQYF TGTGCCAGCAGGGCACACCCAGAGACCCAGTACTTC
TRBJ1-1 . TRBV4-3 . CASSQDGKQEAFF TGCGCCAGCAGCCAAGATGGAAAACAGGAAGCTTTCTTT
TRBJ2-7 TRBD1 TRBV28 . CASRVGQGTLYEQYF TGTGCCAGCAGAGTCGGACAGGGTACTCTATACGAGCAGTACTTC
TRBJ2-6 . TRBV11-2 . CASSLVRGASWTGANVLTF TGTGCCAGCAGCTTAGTCCGGGGGGCTAGTTGGACTGGGGCCAACGTCCTGACTTTC
TRBJ2-7 TRBD1 TRBV15 . CATSPGTGIYEQYF TGTGCCACCAGTCCCGGGACAGGGATCTACGAGCAGTACTTC
TRBJ1-1 . TRBV6-5 . CASNRDTEAFF TGTGCCAGCAACAGGGACACTGAAGCTTTCTTT
TRBJ2-1 TRBD2 TRBV28 . CASSPGTRDFYNEQFF TGTGCCAGCAGTCCCGGGACTAGGGATTTCTACAATGAGCAGTTCTTC
TRBJ2-1 . TRBV7-3 . CASSPKGGQGLNNEQFF TGTGCCAGCAGCCCAAAAGGGGGCCAGGGACTCAACAATGAGCAGTTCTTC